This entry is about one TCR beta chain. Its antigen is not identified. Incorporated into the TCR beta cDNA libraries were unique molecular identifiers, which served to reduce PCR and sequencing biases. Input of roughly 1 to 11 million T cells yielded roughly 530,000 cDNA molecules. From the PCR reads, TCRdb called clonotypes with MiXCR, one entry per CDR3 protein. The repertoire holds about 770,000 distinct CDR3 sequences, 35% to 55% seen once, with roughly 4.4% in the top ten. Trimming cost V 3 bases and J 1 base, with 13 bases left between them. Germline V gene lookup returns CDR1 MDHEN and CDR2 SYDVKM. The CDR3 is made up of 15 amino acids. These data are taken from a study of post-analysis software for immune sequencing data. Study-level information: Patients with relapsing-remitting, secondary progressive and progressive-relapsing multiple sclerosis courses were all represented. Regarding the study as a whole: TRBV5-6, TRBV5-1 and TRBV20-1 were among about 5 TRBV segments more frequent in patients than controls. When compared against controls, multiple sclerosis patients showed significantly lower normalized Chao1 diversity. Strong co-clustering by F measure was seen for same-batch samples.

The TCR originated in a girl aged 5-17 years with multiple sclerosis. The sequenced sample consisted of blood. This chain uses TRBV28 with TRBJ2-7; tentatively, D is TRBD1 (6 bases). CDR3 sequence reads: CASSFLGAGSYEQYF. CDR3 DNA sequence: TGTGCCAGCAGTTTTTTGGGGGCTGGGTCCTACGAGCAGTACTTC.